Following are 12 T cell receptor beta chains from one sample sequenced in a study of blood T cell repertoires in COVID-19. TCRdb's table, derived via immunoSEQ multiplex PCR, lists solely in-frame clones and lacks some. There are 70,000 or so clones in the sample; over 75% occur only once, and over 4% lies in the top ten. Sequencing was carried out using peripheral blood. The receptors were gathered from a woman aged 18-35 years with acute or convalescent COVID-19.

The rearrangement links TRBV18 to TRBJ2-7, with a possible D match to TRBD1 (7 bases). CDR3 length: 13 residues. Germline CDR1 reads KGHSH; CDR2 reads LQKENI. Deletions cut 3 bases from V and 9 bases from J, with 15 bases between. DNA of the CDR3: TGTGCCAGCTCACCCAAGGAGGGGGCCGCGCAGTACTTC. Translated: CASSPKEGAAQYF.

The chain links TRBV5-1 to TRBJ1-1; TRBD1 might be the D (5 bases). This CDR3 comprises 12 residues. Trimming removed 2 bases at V and 12 bases at J, with 14 bases between. Germline lookup yields CDR1 SGHRS and CDR2 YFSETQ. CDR3 loop: CASSFNQGESFF. The CDR3 coding sequence is TGCGCCAGCAGCTTCAATCAGGGTGAGTCTTTCTTT.

The count of this clone is one. The J gene is TRBJ1-4, the V gene TRBV7-9; D gene ambiguous. V was cut by 6 bases and J by 5 bases, with 10 bases left in between. This CDR3 is 13 amino acids long. The germline V gene encodes CDR1 SEHNR and CDR2 FQNEAQ (reference sequence). The CDR3 region has the DNA TGTGCCAGCAGAAGAGGGAGAAATGAAAAACTGTTTTTT. Its protein product is CASRRGRNEKLFF.

This clone was seen just once. The chain has TRBV7-6 and TRBJ2-2, with 10 nucleotides matching TRBD2. J was trimmed by 0 bases and V by 5 bases; bases with no gene match: 12. CDR3 length equals 19 residues. Looked up from germline, CDR1 is SGHVS and CDR2 is FNYEAQ. CDR3 DNA: TGTGCCAGCAGCCTATTAGAGGCTAGCGGGGGATCGAACACCGGGGAGCTGTTTTTT. It yields the protein CASSLLEASGGSNTGELFF.

CDR3 in DNA: TGTGCCAGCAGCCCGGTGGGGACAGCGTATGGCTACACCTTC. Translating it yields CASSPVGTAYGYTF. This chain connects TRBV5-5 to TRBJ1-2; 7 bases are a match to TRBD1. CDR3 length: 14 amino acids. J lost 5 bases, V lost 4 bases, and 8 bases had no gene match. CDR1 SGHKS and CDR2 YYEKEE come from the germline V gene (reference sequence).

The chain links TRBV6-5 to TRBJ1-2; maybe TRBD1 (5 bases). V lost 6 bases and J lost 7, with 12 bases in between. In germline, CDR1 is MNHEY, CDR2 SVGAGI. The CDR3 covers 12 residues. CDR3 sequence (DNA): TGTGCCAGCAGCGCCAGGAGGGGTGGCTACACCTTC. Translation gives CASSARRGGYTF.

The CDR3 sequence is CASRPRGTTEAFF. Written as DNA, the CDR3 is TGTGCCAGCAGGCCCAGGGGGACCACTGAAGCTTTCTTT. The chain carries TRBV12-3 or TRBV12-4 and TRBJ1-1; 7 nucleotides agree with TRBD1. The V gene end was trimmed by 6 bases and the J gene end by 4 bases; junction bases not matched to a gene: 5. This CDR3 region has 13 residues.

The gene calls are TRBV6-1 and TRBJ2-3; D gene uncertain. This CDR3 contains 14 residues. The germline CDR1 and CDR2 sequences are MNHNS and SASEGT. V lost 2 bases to trimming and J lost 2 bases, with 8 bases between them. The CDR3 nucleotides are TGTGCCAGCAGTGAAATTCGTCTCACAGATACGCAGTATTTT. Translated: CASSEIRLTDTQYF.

This rearrangement joins TRBV5-3 to TRBJ1-5, with D possibly TRBD1 on 5 matching bases. TRBV5-3 is known as an ORF, though its function is uncertain. Trimming cost V 1 base and J 0 bases, with 17 bases left between them. There are 18 residues in the CDR3. CDR3 amino acids: CARSLRQGSTYSNQPQHF. CDR3 bases: TGTGCCAGAAGCTTGCGGCAGGGCAGTACGTATAGCAATCAGCCCCAGCATTTT.

J is TRBJ1-1 and V is TRBV6-5; TRBD1 is a possible D gene (6 bases). The CDR3 length is 14 residues. The ends were cut back, 9 bases at V and 3 bases at J, with 17 bases in the middle. Germline CDR1 reads MNHEY; CDR2 reads SVGAGI. DNA for the CDR3: TGTGCCAGTCGGACAGCACGCAGTCACACTGAAGCTTTCTTT. Translation gives CASRTARSHTEAFF.

Points on this clone: Other DNA sequences in this sample translate to the same CDR3. The chain joins TRBV29-1 to TRBJ2-5; D may be TRBD1 (5 bases). The CDR3 runs to 10 residues. The germline V and J ends were trimmed by 6 bases and 3 bases, with 5 bases remaining between them. Germline CDR1 SQVTM, CDR2 ANQGSEA. Here the CDR3 DNA reads TGCAGCGTCAGGGAAGAGACCCAGTACTTC. Translation gives CSVREETQYF.

The chain couples TRBV3-1 (or the pseudogene TRBV3-2) to TRBJ2-7, with 7 bases that match TRBD1. CDR3 length: 14 amino acids. V shed 3 bases, J shed 0 bases, and the junction held 2 bases outside the gene matches. The germline CDR1 and CDR2 sequences are LGHDT and YNNKEL (reference sequence). The CDR3 reads CASSHRGHSYEQYF. CDR3 in DNA: TGTGCCAGCAGCCATAGGGGGCACTCCTACGAGCAGTACTTC.